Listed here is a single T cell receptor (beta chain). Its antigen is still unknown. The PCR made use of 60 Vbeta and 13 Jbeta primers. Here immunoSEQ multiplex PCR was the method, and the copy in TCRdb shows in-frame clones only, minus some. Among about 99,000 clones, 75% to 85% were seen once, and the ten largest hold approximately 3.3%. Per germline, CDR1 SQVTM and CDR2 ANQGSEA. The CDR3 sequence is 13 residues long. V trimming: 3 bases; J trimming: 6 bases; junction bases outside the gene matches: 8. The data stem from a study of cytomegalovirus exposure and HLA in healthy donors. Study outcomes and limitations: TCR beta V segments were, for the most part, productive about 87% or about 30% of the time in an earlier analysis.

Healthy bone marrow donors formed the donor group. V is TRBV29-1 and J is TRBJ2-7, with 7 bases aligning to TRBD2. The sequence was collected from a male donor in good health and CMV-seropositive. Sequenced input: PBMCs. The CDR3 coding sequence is TGCAGCGTTGACCCCCTCGGGGAGGGCGAGCAGTACTTC. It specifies CSVDPLGEGEQYF.